This TCR beta chain stems from a study of T cells after yellow fever vaccination. Ten or more counts support this clonotype. TCRdb re-called the 5' RACE reads with MiXCR, one entry per CDR3 protein. The table lists a few hundred thousand distinct CDR3 sequences, roughly 8% of them singletons. J lost 1 base, V lost 4 bases, and 3 bases had no gene match. The CDR3 consists of 14 residues. The germline V gene encodes CDR1 SGHDT and CDR2 YYEEEE. The receptor's source is a man younger than 35 who received the YFV17D yellow fever vaccine. Sequenced here: PBMCs, sampled 45 days after the first yellow fever vaccination. The genes are TRBV5-6 and TRBJ2-3, with 7 bases identical to TRBD1. The CDR3 is CASSRQGGTDTQYF. The CDR3 DNA follows: TGTGCCAGCAGCCGACAGGGCGGCACAGATACGCAGTATTTT.